This passage covers 2 T cell receptor beta chains from one sample sequenced in a study of T cells in Graves' hyperthyroidism and ophthalmopathy. Amplification of TCR beta CDR3 regions used RNA as the template. First-round RT-PCR of the TCR CDR3 relied on the HTBI primer set. TCRdb reanalysed the multiplex PCR reads using MiXCR and keeps one entry per CDR3 protein. The sample lists 300,000 to 400,000 distinct CDR3 sequences; around a sixth were seen once. Sequencing used blood. These receptors originate from a woman in her fifties or sixties with Graves' hyperthyroidism.

The CDR3 nucleotides are TGTGCCAGCAGCTCGCTCGGGGGGAACTCTGGAAACACCATATATTTT. Amino acid sequence: CASSSLGGNSGNTIYF. V and J are TRBV13 and TRBJ1-3, with D possibly being TRBD1 (5 bases). The V gene lost 4 bases and the J gene lost 0 bases, with 13 bases spanning the gap. Germline V gene data show CDR1 as PRHDT and CDR2 as FYEKMQ (reference sequence). CDR3 length equals 16 residues.

The V call is TRBV11-2, the J call TRBJ2-1, with a tentative D call TRBD2 (6 bases). V was shortened by 5 bases and J by 8 bases, with 10 bases between the two germline ends. The germline V gene encodes CDR1 SGHAT and CDR2 FQNNGV. This CDR3 has 12 amino acids. CDR3 DNA sequence: TGTGCCAGCAGCCCAGCGGGCCATGAGCAGTTCTTC. It is translated as CASSPAGHEQFF.